This TCR beta chain originates from a study of CD8 T cells in ankylosing spondylitis. Regarding the study as a whole: What seemed typical of ankylosing spondylitis blood was a TCR beta motif built from several highly homologous variants. From matched ankylosing spondylitis synovial fluid, disease-linked clones were reportedly recovered at significantly enriched levels.

Construction of TCR beta libraries was performed using quantitative 5'-RACE with molecular barcodes. TCRdb redid the calling of the 5' RACE reads with MiXCR, one entry per CDR3 protein. The table shows around 130,000 distinct CDR3 sequences, with 17% occurring only once. This clonotype has only a few counts. What it binds is unknown. V was shortened by 4 bases and J by 8 bases, with 18 bases between the two germline ends. Germline-derived CDR1 and CDR2 are MGHDK and SYGVNS. The CDR3 consists of 15 residues. The material sequenced was blood, either unsorted or a sorted T cell fraction (not recorded which). This receptor was identified in a male donor with ankylosing spondylitis. This chain links TRBV25-1 with TRBJ2-1; D unclear. In DNA form, the CDR3 reads TGTGCCAGCAGTGGTCAGGATTATTTTGGGGATGAGCAGTTCTTC. Amino acids: CASSGQDYFGDEQFF.